The entry below describes one TCR beta chain. What it recognizes is unknown. This sample stems from a study of lymphopenia after photon versus proton radiotherapy. Findings and caveats of the study: Post-nadir diversity loss with photons came from oligoclonal expansion, particularly CD8+ Temra cells. Photon-treated patients lost naive T cells and TCR diversity; proton-treated stayed stable. Authors raise, but do not show, better survival with proton therapy.

Germline V gene lookup returns CDR1 SGHTA and CDR2 FQGNSA. Trimming took 4 bases from V and 0 from J; bases not matched to a gene: 9. The CDR3 is 17 amino acids. Measured with immunoSEQ multiplex PCR; TCRdb has only the in-frame clones, and not every one. There are tens of thousands of clones in the sample; about 87% occur only once, and 50% lies in the top ten. The TCR originated in an older woman with cholangiocarcinoma. Some clones in this sample may be carry-over from other donors' samples. Sequenced here: peripheral blood, sampled from a patient treated with proton-based radiotherapy. This chain links TRBV7-2 with TRBJ2-7; 10 bases align to TRBD2. The CDR3 coding sequence is TGTGCCAGCAGCTCCCGGACTAGCGGAATCCCCTCCTACGAGCAGTACTTC. It translates to CASSSRTSGIPSYEQYF.